The T cell receptor beta chain under discussion was sequenced for a study of tumour-infiltrating T cells in Burkitt lymphoma. Across the whole study: Repertoire clonality predicted overall and progression-free survival.

This clone was seen only a few times. The data were produced by immunoSEQ multiplex PCR, yet TCRdb's version contains in-frame clones alone and is incomplete. This table has some 9,200 clones, less than 65% appearing once. Germline V lookup: CDR1 LNHDA, CDR2 SQIVND (reference sequence). CDR3 length: 12 residues. The J segment lost 7 bases and the V segment lost 6 bases, leaving 4 bases of the junction unmatched. J is TRBJ2-7 and V is TRBV19; 9 bases fit TRBD1. Sequenced sample: tumor tissue. The TCR originated in a human donor with diffuse large B-cell lymphoma. CDR3 nucleotides: TGTGCCAGTAGACAGGGGGCTGGGGAGCAGTACTTC. Amino acids: CASRQGAGEQYF.